This record concerns one TCR beta chain sequence. This sample is part of a study of technical replicates of blood from a handful of donors. Germline CDR1 is SNHLY and CDR2 is FYNNEI. Trimming took 7 bases from V and 4 from J; bases not matched to a gene: 6. The CDR3 has 13 residues. Sequencing was performed with immunoSEQ multiplex PCR; in TCRdb, only in-frame clones are kept and a portion is missing. The table records approximately 76,000 clones, around 86% of them present only once. This TCR came from a human donor in good health. Some clones in this sample may be carry-over from other donors' samples. The chain joins TRBV2 to TRBJ2-5, with 7 bases lining up with TRBD2. The specimen was PBMCs. The CDR3 coding sequence is TGTGCCAGCACCCTTGGGGGGGGAGAGACCCAGTACTTC. It encodes CASTLGGGETQYF. Full variable domain (rest looked up from reference TRBV2 and TRBJ2-5): EPEVTQTPSHQVTQMGQEVILRCVPISNHLYFYWYRQILGQKVEFLVSFYNNEISEKSEIFDDQFSVERPDGSNFTLKIRSTKLEDSAMYFCASTLGGGETQYFGPGTRLLVL.